The rows below give T cell receptor beta chains drawn from one sample of a study of beta chain bispecific antibodies for T cell cancers. Their cognate antigens are unknown. TCRdb processed the 5' RACE reads anew with MiXCR; each CDR3 protein has one entry. The profile shows some 20,000 distinct CDR3 sequences, approximately 2.2% of them singletons. The specimen comprised healthy donor T cells cultured with leukemia cells, sampled from a culture containing a bispecific antibody targeting TCR Vbeta12. All receptors come from a human donor in good health. Some clones in this sample may be carry-over from other donors' samples. Each CDR3 is given with its conserved first and last residue. Fields, in order: V gene, J gene, clone size, D gene, CDR3 protein, CDR3 DNA. The D gene is left open where the match is weak. Clone size is not always given. Where it is, it says once, few, many or a class for expanded clones.

v_call: TRBV9
j_call: TRBJ1-1
clone_size: many
d_call: TRBD1
cdr3_aa: CASSPRQGATNTEAFF
cdr3_nt: TGTGCCAGCAGCCCTCGACAGGGGGCAACGAACACTGAAGCTTTCTTT

v_call: TRBV4-2
j_call: TRBJ2-1
clone_size: many
d_call: TRBD2
cdr3_aa: CASSQDLDLAGGLYNEQFF
cdr3_nt: TGTGCCAGCAGCCAAGATTTAGACCTAGCGGGGGGCCTGTACAATGAGCAGTTCTTC

v_call: TRBV20-1
j_call: TRBJ2-7
clone_size: many
d_call: .
cdr3_aa: CSAREKTLPYEQYF
cdr3_nt: TGCAGTGCTAGAGAAAAGACGTTACCCTACGAGCAGTACTTC

v_call: TRBV19
j_call: TRBJ2-1
clone_size: many
d_call: .
cdr3_aa: CASSIRDSYNEQFF
cdr3_nt: TGTGCCAGTAGTATAAGGGACTCCTACAATGAGCAGTTCTTC

v_call: TRBV15
j_call: TRBJ2-1
clone_size: many
d_call: TRBD1
cdr3_aa: CATGLDRGSYNEQFF
cdr3_nt: TGTGCCACTGGGCTTGACAGGGGATCCTACAATGAGCAGTTCTTC

v_call: TRBV5-6
j_call: TRBJ2-1
clone_size: medium-sized
d_call: .
cdr3_aa: CASSLAEADEQFF
cdr3_nt: TGTGCCAGCAGCTTGGCCGAGGCGGATGAGCAGTTCTTC

v_call: TRBV27
j_call: TRBJ2-7
clone_size: many
d_call: TRBD1
cdr3_aa: CASSLGTGGLFYEQYF
cdr3_nt: TGTGCCAGCAGTTTAGGGACAGGGGGCCTATTCTACGAGCAGTACTTC

v_call: TRBV19
j_call: TRBJ1-1
clone_size: many
d_call: .
cdr3_aa: CASRGGPLRDTEAFF
cdr3_nt: TGTGCCAGTAGGGGGGGGCCACTTCGTGACACTGAAGCTTTCTTT

v_call: TRBV5-1
j_call: TRBJ1-2
clone_size: many
d_call: .
cdr3_aa: CASSLGIRDTINYGYTF
cdr3_nt: TGCGCCAGCAGCTTGGGTATTCGGGACACTATTAACTATGGCTACACCTTC

v_call: TRBV24-1
j_call: TRBJ2-5
clone_size: many
d_call: .
cdr3_aa: CATSDSADQETQYF
cdr3_nt: TGTGCCACCAGTGATTCTGCAGACCAAGAGACCCAGTACTTC

v_call: TRBV5-1
j_call: TRBJ2-1
clone_size: many
d_call: TRBD2
cdr3_aa: CASKSGGSYNEQFF
cdr3_nt: TGCGCCAGCAAATCGGGGGGTTCCTACAATGAGCAGTTCTTC

v_call: TRBV4-1
j_call: TRBJ2-2
clone_size: medium-sized
d_call: .
cdr3_aa: CASSHGGGELFF
cdr3_nt: TGCGCCAGCTCCCATGGCGGCGGGGAGCTGTTTTTT

v_call: TRBV29-1
j_call: TRBJ2-5
clone_size: .
d_call: .
cdr3_aa: CSVEDLRTADGETQYF
cdr3_nt: TGCAGCGTTGAAGATCTTAGGACTGCCGATGGGGAGACCCAGTACTTC

v_call: TRBV7-9
j_call: TRBJ2-7
clone_size: many
d_call: .
cdr3_aa: CASSWVQGDYEQYF
cdr3_nt: TGTGCCAGCAGTTGGGTACAGGGAGATTACGAGCAGTACTTC

v_call: TRBV7-6
j_call: TRBJ2-2
clone_size: many
d_call: TRBD1
cdr3_aa: CASSSPRPRQGKNTGELFF
cdr3_nt: TGTGCCAGCAGCTCACCTCGACCCCGACAGGGAAAGAACACCGGGGAGCTGTTTTTT

v_call: TRBV7-9
j_call: TRBJ1-1
clone_size: many
d_call: .
cdr3_aa: CASSPAGAANTEAFF
cdr3_nt: TGTGCCAGCAGCCCGGCGGGGGCAGCGAACACTGAAGCTTTCTTT

v_call: TRBV28
j_call: TRBJ1-1
clone_size: many
d_call: .
cdr3_aa: CASRPGGDTEAFF
cdr3_nt: TGTGCCAGCAGACCCGGGGGGGACACTGAAGCTTTCTTT

v_call: TRBV5-1
j_call: TRBJ1-1
clone_size: many
d_call: TRBD1
cdr3_aa: CASSRTGVQAFF
cdr3_nt: TGCGCCAGCAGCCGAACAGGGGTCCAAGCTTTCTTT

v_call: TRBV7-6
j_call: TRBJ2-7
clone_size: few
d_call: .
cdr3_aa: CASSLAGSEQYF
cdr3_nt: TGTGCCAGCAGCTTAGCTGGAAGCGAGCAGTACTTC

v_call: TRBV5-1
j_call: TRBJ2-1
clone_size: many
d_call: .
cdr3_aa: CASSSWGGHYEQFF
cdr3_nt: TGCGCCAGCAGCTCGTGGGGGGGGCACTATGAGCAGTTCTTC

v_call: TRBV29-1
j_call: TRBJ2-5
clone_size: many
d_call: TRBD2
cdr3_aa: CSVPIAGGWETQYF
cdr3_nt: TGCAGCGTACCCATAGCGGGGGGCTGGGAGACCCAGTACTTC

v_call: TRBV5-1
j_call: TRBJ2-2
clone_size: many
d_call: .
cdr3_aa: CASSPEVGSGELFF
cdr3_nt: TGCGCCAGCAGCCCCGAAGTGGGATCCGGGGAGCTGTTTTTT

v_call: TRBV7-9
j_call: TRBJ2-7
clone_size: medium-sized
d_call: .
cdr3_aa: CASSLCTGPEQYF
cdr3_nt: TGTGCCAGCAGCTTATGTACGGGGCCCGAGCAGTACTTC

v_call: TRBV9
j_call: TRBJ1-3
clone_size: many
d_call: .
cdr3_aa: CASSVGAISGNTIYF
cdr3_nt: TGTGCCAGCAGCGTGGGGGCAATCTCTGGAAACACCATATATTTT

v_call: TRBV5-1
j_call: TRBJ1-2
clone_size: medium-sized
d_call: TRBD1
cdr3_aa: CASSSTGAGGYTF
cdr3_nt: TGCGCCAGCAGCTCTACAGGGGCAGGAGGCTACACCTTC

v_call: TRBV20-1
j_call: TRBJ1-1
clone_size: many
d_call: TRBD1
cdr3_aa: CSARDNTGGFVNTEAFF
cdr3_nt: TGCAGTGCTAGAGATAACACAGGGGGCTTTGTGAACACTGAAGCTTTCTTT

v_call: TRBV19
j_call: TRBJ1-6
clone_size: .
d_call: TRBD1
cdr3_aa: CASTRQGPPSSYNSPLHF
cdr3_nt: TGTGCCAGTACCCGACAGGGGCCCCCGAGCTCCTATAATTCACCCCTCCACTTT

v_call: TRBV7-2
j_call: TRBJ2-5
clone_size: many
d_call: .
cdr3_aa: CASSLQLIRTQYF
cdr3_nt: TGTGCCAGCAGCTTACAACTCATACGGACCCAGTACTTC

v_call: TRBV20-1
j_call: TRBJ2-1
clone_size: medium-sized
d_call: TRBD2
cdr3_aa: CSARRERGGLNEQFF
cdr3_nt: TGCAGTGCTAGACGTGAGCGGGGGGGTTTGAATGAGCAGTTCTTC

v_call: TRBV9
j_call: TRBJ2-3
clone_size: many
d_call: TRBD2
cdr3_aa: CASSASGKQDTQYF
cdr3_nt: TGTGCCAGCAGCGCTAGCGGGAAGCAAGATACGCAGTATTTT

v_call: TRBV7-9
j_call: TRBJ2-7
clone_size: many
d_call: .
cdr3_aa: CASSLVDLSYEQYF
cdr3_nt: TGTGCCAGCAGCTTAGTTGATCTCTCCTACGAGCAGTACTTC

v_call: TRBV5-4
j_call: TRBJ2-7
clone_size: many
d_call: .
cdr3_aa: CASSPPGSYEQYF
cdr3_nt: TGTGCCAGCAGCCCCCCCGGCTCCTACGAGCAGTACTTC

v_call: TRBV29-1
j_call: TRBJ1-2
clone_size: many
d_call: TRBD1
cdr3_aa: CSATSGTGPGYTF
cdr3_nt: TGCAGCGCCACCTCCGGGACAGGGCCCGGCTACACCTTC

v_call: TRBV30
j_call: TRBJ1-1
clone_size: many
d_call: .
cdr3_aa: CAWRAYRKNTEAFF
cdr3_nt: TGTGCCTGGAGGGCCTACAGGAAAAACACTGAAGCTTTCTTT

v_call: TRBV15
j_call: TRBJ1-1
clone_size: many
d_call: TRBD1
cdr3_aa: CATSSGTGGTEAFF
cdr3_nt: TGTGCCACCAGCAGCGGGACAGGGGGTACTGAAGCTTTCTTT

v_call: TRBV28
j_call: TRBJ2-1
clone_size: many
d_call: .
cdr3_aa: CASSLAAGLYNEQFF
cdr3_nt: TGTGCCAGCAGTTTAGCGGCGGGATTATACAATGAGCAGTTCTTC